Below, 3 T cell receptor beta chains from the same sample are listed, as sequenced in a study of blood T cell repertoires in COVID-19. Clones were read by immunoSEQ multiplex PCR, and TCRdb kept only the in-frame ones, dropping some. The table lists 300,000 to 400,000 clones, around nine tenths of them singletons. Material: peripheral blood. All receptors come from a human donor in a cohort sampled during active COVID-19.

The chain links TRBV27 to TRBJ2-7, with a weak D call TRBD1 (6 bases). The CDR3 extends over 14 amino acids. V lost 4 bases and J lost 3, with 13 bases in between. CDR1 and CDR2 from the germline V gene are MNHEY and SMNVEV (reference sequence). CDR3 amino acids: CASSSGQTLYEQYF. The CDR3, as DNA: TGTGCCAGCAGTTCTGGACAGACACTCTACGAGCAGTACTTC.

The chain employs TRBV3-1 (or the pseudogene TRBV3-2) and TRBJ2-3, with 10 positions matching TRBD2. Germline V gene data show CDR1 as LGHDT and CDR2 as YNNKEL (reference sequence). With 3 bases clipped from V and 2 bases from J, the junction kept 2 bases outside the gene matches. The CDR3 totals 15 residues. This CDR3 is CASSQTSGFTDTQYF. Written as DNA, the CDR3 is TGTGCCAGCAGCCAGACTAGCGGGTTCACAGATACGCAGTATTTT.

The chain combines TRBV11-2 with TRBJ2-1; possible D gene TRBD2, 5 bases. The CDR3 totals 13 residues. Germline CDR1 and CDR2: SGHAT and FQNNGV. Trimming cost V 10 bases and J 5 bases, with 15 bases left between them. The CDR3 DNA reads as TGTGCCACCTCATGGAGCGGAAACAATGAGCAGTTCTTC. It specifies CATSWSGNNEQFF.